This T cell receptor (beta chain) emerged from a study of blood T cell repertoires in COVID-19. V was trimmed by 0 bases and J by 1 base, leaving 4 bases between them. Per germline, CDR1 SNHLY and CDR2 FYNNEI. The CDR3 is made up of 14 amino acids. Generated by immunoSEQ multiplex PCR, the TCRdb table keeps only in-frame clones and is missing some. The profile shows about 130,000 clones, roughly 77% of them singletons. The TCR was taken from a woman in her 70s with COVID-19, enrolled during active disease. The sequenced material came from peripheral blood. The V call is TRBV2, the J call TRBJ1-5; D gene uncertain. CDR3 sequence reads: CASSEAGSNQPQHF. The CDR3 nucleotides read TGTGCCAGCAGTGAAGCCGGGAGCAATCAGCCCCAGCATTTT.